The rows below give T cell receptor beta chains drawn from one sample of a study of T cell changes during pregnancy in multiple sclerosis. The assay was immunoSEQ multiplex PCR, and TCRdb's table has in-frame clones only and misses some. The sample contains tens of thousands of clones, 91% of which appear only once. The input for sequencing was CD8+ T cells from peripheral blood mononuclear cells, taken after pregnancy. Receptor source: a female donor with multiple sclerosis, enrolled in a pregnancy study. Each CDR3 is given without its conserved first and last residue. Clone size is given for some rows only: seen once, a few or many times, or a class if the clone is expanded.

size,length,V,CDR3
NA,10,TRBV15,ATSRDLNEQY
once,12,TRBV19,ARGEGQGESEAF
NA,14,TRBV9,ASSPTSGGLTGELF
NA,11,TRBV6-6,ASSLAPGNTIY
few,14,TRBV4-1,ASSQELASRNTEAF
NA,13,TRBV7-2,ASSPLGKGGETQY
once,14,TRBV4-1,ASSQLTSSYNSPLH
NA,15,TRBV5-1,ASSSYTGGSLEYEQF
NA,12,TRBV5-4,ASSIPGQPYEQY
NA,13,TRBV4-1,ASRQGGGSNEKLF